The 23 T cell receptor beta chains given below trace back to one sample, sequenced in a study of immune evolution from preneoplasia to lung adenocarcinoma (dated by TCRdb to the early 2020s). Library generation was performed with the immunoSEQ multiplex PCR assay. As stored in TCRdb, this immuneACCESS dataset retains in-frame rearrangements with V and J assigned. A fraction of the clones does not appear; measured against another copy, unresolved V genes explain less than half of the discrepancy, and the remainder lacks a known reason. For this sample the table gives under 8,500 clones, of which under 85% were detected only once. About 6.2% of the sample comes from the top ten. The sequenced material came from FFPE minimally invasive lung adenocarcinoma tissue. In the paper's terms, the cell subset or site label means: micro-invasive lung adenocarcinoma (MIA). These receptors were collected from a person aged 50-75 years with lung adenocarcinoma.

This chain links TRBV4-1 with TRBJ1-2; no firm D call. Germline CDR1 and CDR2: MGHRA and YSYEKL. V lost 0 bases and J 4 bases, leaving 9 bases between the germline ends. CDR3 length: 14 residues. CDR3 sequence reads: CASSQEVGSYGYTF. CDR3 DNA: TGCGCCAGCAGCCAAGAAGTAGGGTCCTATGGCTACACCTTC.

This clone is classed as large (0.1 to 1%). CDR3 residues: CASSLSGGSSYEQYF. The CDR3 DNA is TGCGCCAGCAGCTTGTCAGGGGGCAGCTCCTACGAGCAGTACTTC. The chain couples TRBV5-1 to TRBJ2-7; 8 bases map to TRBD1. Trimming took 1 base from V and 0 from J; bases not matched to a gene: 3. Germline CDR1 SGHRS, CDR2 YFSETQ. CDR3 size: 15 residues.

The chain uses TRBV29-1 and TRBJ2-3; 15 positions match TRBD2. This CDR3 spans 15 amino acids. Germline-derived CDR1 and CDR2 are SQVTM and ANQGSEA. J gave up 6 bases and V 4 bases, and 5 bases lay outside the gene matches. The CDR3 spells CSVGTSGGVLDTQYF. The CDR3 DNA follows: TGCAGCGTTGGGACTAGCGGGGGGGTGTTGGATACGCAGTATTTT.

J is TRBJ2-7 and V is TRBV9; unclear D gene. The germline gives CDR1 SGDLS, CDR2 YYNGEE. Trimming cost V 0 bases and J 5 bases, with 6 bases left between them. This CDR3 contains 12 residues. In DNA form, the CDR3 reads TGTGCCAGCAGCGTAGCTGGCCACGAGCAGTACTTC. Protein: CASSVAGHEQYF.

J is TRBJ2-5 and V is TRBV5-4; TRBD2 agrees at 7 bases. The CDR3 covers 15 residues. Germline V gene data show CDR1 as SGHNT and CDR2 as YYREEE (reference sequence). J was trimmed by 2 bases and V by 4 bases; bases with no gene match: 8. In DNA, the CDR3 is TGTGCCAGCAGCGCCACCACGGGGGGACAAGAGACCCAGTACTTC. Residues: CASSATTGGQETQYF.

The chain uses TRBV5-1 and TRBJ1-1; D is ambiguous. The CDR3 covers 14 residues. Trimming shortened V by 2 bases and J by 1 base, and 9 bases separated the two germline ends. Germline V CDR1 and CDR2: SGHRS, YFSETQ. The CDR3 sequence is CASSLAPSNTEAFF. The CDR3 nucleotides read TGCGCCAGCAGCTTAGCCCCTTCGAACACTGAAGCTTTCTTT.

V and J are TRBV5-4 and TRBJ2-1, with D possibly matching TRBD2 (5 bases). V was pared by 4 bases and J by 9 bases, with 17 bases between. Germline lookup yields CDR1 SGHNT and CDR2 YYREEE (reference sequence). CDR3 length: 14 residues. The CDR3 sequence: CASSTGGRIGEQFF. As DNA, the CDR3 is TGTGCCAGCAGCACCGGAGGTAGGATCGGTGAGCAGTTCTTC. The entire variable domain, with the rest obtained from reference TRBV5-4 and TRBJ2-1, is as follows: ETGVTQSPTHLIKTRGQQVTLRCSSQSGHNTVSWYQQALGQGPQFIFQYYREEENGRGNFPPRFSGLQFPNYSSELNVNALELDDSALYLCASSTGGRIGEQFFGPGTRLTVL.

The chain links TRBV18 to TRBJ2-2; 9 nucleotides agree with TRBD2. J was trimmed by 4 bases and V by 2 bases; bases with no gene match: 5. The CDR3 is 16 amino acids. Germline CDR1 and CDR2: KGHSH and LQKENI. The CDR3 DNA sequence: TGTGCCAGCTCACCATGGCTAGCGGGGAGCACCGGGGAGCTGTTTTTT. As protein: CASSPWLAGSTGELFF. The whole variable domain, remainder taken from reference TRBV18 and TRBJ2-2, is NAGVMQNPRHLVRRRGQEARLRCSPMKGHSHVYWYRQLPEEGLKFMVYLQKENIIDESGMPKERFSAEFPKEGPSILRIQQVVRGDSAAYFCASSPWLAGSTGELFFGEGSRLTVL.

This clone came up once. CDR3 in DNA: TGTGCCAGCAGCAGTGGTACGCAGGGAAGGAGGACTGAAGCTTTCTTT. The encoded protein is CASSSGTQGRRTEAFF. This chain connects TRBV5-4 to TRBJ1-1; tentatively, D is TRBD1 (5 bases). CDR1 and CDR2 from the germline V gene are SGHNT and YYREEE (reference sequence). This CDR3 comprises 16 residues. V dropped 4 bases and J dropped 5 bases, with 21 bases sitting between them.

The chain combines TRBV9 with TRBJ2-5, with unresolved D. This CDR3 is 15 amino acids long. V lost 0 bases to trimming and J lost 1 base, with 10 bases between them. Germline CDR1 and CDR2: SGDLS and YYNGEE. The CDR3 DNA reads as TGTGCCAGCAGCGTAGAAGAACGCGCCCAAGAGACCCAGTACTTC. This encodes CASSVEERAQETQYF.

This chain uses TRBV5-1 with TRBJ2-7; 9 nucleotides agree with TRBD1. Germline V lookup: CDR1 SGHRS, CDR2 YFSETQ. The CDR3 is 14 residues long. V lost 0 bases, J lost 5 bases, and 3 bases stayed unmatched. CDR3 residues: CASSLDRGHNEQYF. CDR3 in DNA: TGCGCCAGCAGCTTGGACAGGGGGCACAACGAGCAGTACTTC.

The rearrangement uses TRBV29-1 and TRBJ2-7, with D unresolved. From germline, CDR1 is SQVTM and CDR2 ANQGSEA. V dropped 6 bases and J dropped 0 bases, with 12 bases sitting between them. This CDR3 has 13 amino acids. This chain's CDR3 is CSVQTLSSYEQYF. The CDR3 region has the DNA TGCAGCGTACAGACATTAAGCTCCTACGAGCAGTACTTC.

This clone was picked up one time. Other DNA sequences of this sample code for an identical CDR3. This rearrangement joins TRBV4-1 to TRBJ2-5; D unresolved. V was clipped by 4 bases and J by 5 bases, with 8 bases between them. This CDR3 comprises 12 residues. Germline lookup yields CDR1 MGHRA and CDR2 YSYEKL. The CDR3, as DNA: TGCGCCAGCAGCCCGCAAGGGGAGACCCAGTACTTC. This sequence encodes CASSPQGETQYF.

The rearrangement uses TRBV11-2 and TRBJ1-2; no clear D gene. V lost 4 bases to trimming and J lost 4 bases, with 19 bases between them. This CDR3 contains 16 residues. The germline V gene encodes CDR1 SGHAT and CDR2 FQNNGV. CDR3 in DNA: TGTGCCAGCAGCTCCGGCACGGGGAGCAGAGGCTATGGCTACACCTTC. Its protein is CASSSGTGSRGYGYTF.

The V gene is TRBV7-2, the J gene TRBJ2-5, with 8 bases fitting TRBD2. V lost 5 bases to trimming and J lost 1 base; unmatched junction nucleotides: 6. The CDR3 loop spans 15 amino acids. Germline V CDR1 and CDR2: SGHTA, FQGNSA. In nucleotides, the CDR3 is TGTGCCAGCAGCCGGGGGGCGGGAGGCCAAGAGACCCAGTACTTC. Residues: CASSRGAGGQETQYF.

This sequence joins TRBV27 and TRBJ2-2; 16 bases are shared with TRBD2. The CDR3 totals 17 residues. Germline loops: CDR1 MNHEY, CDR2 SMNVEV (reference sequence). Unmatched junction bases numbered 7, after V lost 5 bases and J lost 7 bases. The CDR3 nucleotides read TGTGCCAGCAGTCAGGGGACTAGCGGGAGGGCCGACGGGGAGCTGTTTTTT. Translating gives CASSQGTSGRADGELFF.

This chain connects TRBV19 to TRBJ2-5; 8 nucleotides agree with TRBD2. The CDR3 consists of 20 residues. V lost 5 bases to trimming and J lost 1 base; unmatched junction nucleotides: 21. CDR1 is LNHDA and CDR2 is SQIVND in the germline V gene (reference sequence). CDR3 DNA: TGTGCCAGTAGTTCAGAAAATAGCGGGATATACCGAGGCCTCCAAGAGACCCAGTACTTC. It is translated as CASSSENSGIYRGLQETQYF.

The chain recombines TRBV18 with TRBJ2-5, with D unresolved. Trimming cost V 3 bases and J 1 base, with 6 bases left between them. Germline loops: CDR1 KGHSH, CDR2 LQKENI. There are 13 residues in the CDR3. CDR3 amino acids: CASSPVLQETQYF. As DNA, the CDR3 is TGTGCCAGCTCACCTGTTCTCCAAGAGACCCAGTACTTC.

The chain recombines TRBV5-1 with TRBJ1-1, with D possibly matching TRBD1 (5 bases). The CDR3 covers 13 residues. The V gene's germline CDR1 is SGHRS and CDR2 YFSETQ. V lost 7 bases and J lost 0, with 10 bases in between. The CDR3 reads CASWGLLNTEAFF. CDR3 sequence (DNA): TGCGCCAGCTGGGGACTGTTGAACACTGAAGCTTTCTTT.

The rearrangement uses TRBV19 and TRBJ2-5; 11 positions agree with TRBD2. With V trimmed by 1 base and J by 4 bases, 2 bases remained unmatched. There are 15 residues in the CDR3. Germline CDR1 reads LNHDA; CDR2 reads SQIVND (reference sequence). The CDR3 DNA sequence: TGTGCCAGTAGTATAGCTGGGACTAGCGGAGAGACCCAGTACTTC. Residues: CASSIAGTSGETQYF.

In DNA form, the CDR3 reads TGTGCCAGCAGCTTTCAAGAGACCCAGTACTTC. This gives the protein CASSFQETQYF. This chain uses TRBV7-6 with TRBJ2-5, with no clear D. Germline V CDR1 and CDR2: SGHVS, FNYEAQ. V dropped 3 bases and J dropped 2 bases, with 1 base sitting between them. There are 11 residues in the CDR3.

This clone was counted between two and nine times. V gene TRBV2 combines with J gene TRBJ1-5; maybe TRBD1 (6 bases). CDR1 is SNHLY and CDR2 is FYNNEI in the germline V gene. The CDR3 covers 14 residues. The V end lost 4 bases, the J end lost 0 bases, and 7 bases lay between the germline ends. The CDR3 spells CASSARGSNQPQHF. The DNA of the CDR3 is TGTGCCAGCAGTGCCAGGGGTAGCAATCAGCCCCAGCATTTT.

The gene calls are TRBV2 and TRBJ1-2; possible D gene TRBD1, 5 bases. CDR1 and CDR2 (germline): SNHLY, FYNNEI. The V end lost 6 bases, the J end lost 1 base, and 12 bases lay between the germline ends. This CDR3 comprises 14 residues. CDR3 loop: CASSVGPSNYGYTF. In DNA form, the CDR3 reads TGTGCCAGCAGCGTGGGACCGAGTAACTATGGCTACACCTTC.